These 14 T cell receptor beta chains share one sample of origin, sequenced in a study of cytomegalovirus exposure and HLA in healthy donors. The PCR used 60 Vbeta and 13 Jbeta primers. Measured with immunoSEQ multiplex PCR; TCRdb has only the in-frame clones, and not every one. The table includes around 190,000 clones, 70% to 80% detected once. Specimen: PBMCs. The source of these receptors is a woman aged 45-65 years in good health and CMV-seronegative.

This sequence joins TRBV5-1 and TRBJ1-4; 9 positions agree with TRBD1. V lost 4 bases to trimming and J lost 8 bases; unmatched junction nucleotides: 9. This CDR3 spans 15 amino acids. Germline CDR1 is SGHRS and CDR2 is YFSETQ. In nucleotides, the CDR3 is TGCGCCAGCAGCCCGTTACAGGGGGCCGGGGAAAAACTGTTTTTT. Protein product: CASSPLQGAGEKLFF.

V and J are TRBV9 and TRBJ2-5, with 8 bases identical to TRBD2. Germline trimming cut 3 bases from V and 10 bases from J; bases unmatched to any gene: 8. Per the germline V gene, CDR1 is SGDLS and CDR2 is YYNGEE. The CDR3 spans 13 residues. The CDR3 sequence: CASSGGGTRNQYF. The DNA for the CDR3 is TGTGCCAGCAGCGGCGGGGGGACAAGGAACCAGTACTTC.

The chain employs TRBV7-8 and TRBJ2-7; a weak D match, TRBD1 (5 bases). CDR1 and CDR2 (germline): SGHVS, FQNEAQ. This CDR3 has 14 amino acids. Trimming pared 1 base from V and 4 bases from J, leaving 11 bases between. CDR3 nucleotides: TGTGCCAGCAGCTTAGGACAGAACCTTTACGAGCAGTACTTC. It translates to CASSLGQNLYEQYF.

There are a few counts of this clone. The chain joins TRBV11-2 to TRBJ2-7; 10 positions match TRBD2. The germline gives CDR1 SGHAT, CDR2 FQNNGV. V gave up 2 bases and J gave up 5 bases; unmatched junction bases: 15. The CDR3 has 18 amino acids. CDR3 residues: CASSLKPGGAGGFHEQYF. The CDR3 DNA is TGTGCCAGCAGCTTAAAACCGGGGGGAGCGGGAGGGTTCCACGAGCAGTACTTC.

This clone was counted a single time. The rearrangement links TRBV7-2 to TRBJ1-4, with a possible D match to TRBD1 (6 bases). The CDR3 is made up of 17 amino acids. The V and J ends lost 5 bases and 0 bases respectively, with 16 bases between them. Germline-derived CDR1 and CDR2 are SGHTA and FQGNSA. CDR3 in amino acids: CASSRTGISATNEKLFF. Here the CDR3 DNA reads TGTGCCAGCAGCCGTACAGGGATCTCAGCAACTAATGAAAAACTGTTTTTT.

This clone came up a few times. The rearrangement uses TRBV5-6 and TRBJ1-2, with 7 bases fitting TRBD1. The germline V gene has CDR1 SGHDT and CDR2 YYEEEE. CDR3 length: 14 residues. Trimming took 4 bases from V and 2 from J; bases not matched to a gene: 5. The CDR3: CASSLRQGNYGYTF. CDR3 bases: TGTGCCAGCAGCCTACGACAGGGAAACTATGGCTACACCTTC.

This rearrangement joins TRBV25-1 to TRBJ2-1; TRBD2 agrees at 12 bases. Germline CDR1 MGHDK, CDR2 SYGVNS. V lost 3 bases and J lost 12; bases outside the gene matches: 9. The CDR3 is 15 residues long. For the CDR3, the DNA is TGTGCCAGCAGTGAGACGACTAGCGGGAGAAGTCGGCAGTTCTTC. Amino acid sequence: CASSETTSGRSRQFF.

This chain uses TRBV5-1 with TRBJ2-7, with 9 bases fitting TRBD2. The length of the CDR3 is 15 residues. The trim removed 1 base at V and 4 bases at J, leaving 6 bases unmatched. CDR1 SGHRS and CDR2 YFSETQ come from the germline V gene. CDR3 sequence reads: CASSLSSGSGYEQYF. In DNA form, the CDR3 reads TGCGCCAGCAGCTTGAGTAGCGGGAGCGGGTACGAGCAGTACTTC.

J is TRBJ2-7 and V is TRBV5-5; 8 nucleotides align to TRBD1. Germline V CDR1 and CDR2: SGHKS, YYEKEE (reference sequence). Trimming removed 2 bases from V and 0 bases from J; junction bases left unmatched: 4. This CDR3 comprises 15 residues. The CDR3 reads CASSFSTGASYEQYF. The CDR3, as DNA: TGTGCCAGCAGCTTCTCGACAGGGGCCTCCTACGAGCAGTACTTC. The complete variable domain, with remaining parts taken from reference TRBV5-5 and TRBJ2-7, reads DAGVTQSPTHLIKTRGQQVTLRCSPISGHKSVSWYQQVLGQGPQFIFQYYEKEERGRGNFPDRFSARQFPNYSSELNVNALLLGDSALYLCASSFSTGASYEQYFGPGTRLTVT.

V gene TRBV9 combines with J gene TRBJ1-3; D may be TRBD1 (6 bases). The germline CDR1 and CDR2 sequences are SGDLS and YYNGEE. V was clipped by 0 bases and J by 0 bases, with 13 bases between them. This CDR3 contains 17 residues. For the CDR3, the DNA is TGTGCCAGCAGCGTAGCCCCGGGGGGCCTCTCTGGAAACACCATATATTTT. The encoded protein is CASSVAPGGLSGNTIYF.

The V gene is TRBV28, the J gene TRBJ1-3; 9 bases fit TRBD1. The CDR3 covers 14 residues. CDR1 and CDR2 from the germline V gene are MDHEN and SYDVKM. Trimming at V came to 6 bases and at J to 4 bases, leaving 4 bases not matched to a gene. CDR3 in DNA: TGTGCCAGCAGCACAGGGGGCTCGGGAAACACCATATATTTT. Translated: CASSTGGSGNTIYF.

The rearrangement links TRBV11-1 to TRBJ2-7; TRBD2 matches at 7 bases. Trimming removed 0 bases from V and 6 bases from J; junction bases left unmatched: 8. CDR3 length: 15 residues. Germline V gene sequence: CDR1 SGHAT, CDR2 FQDESV (reference sequence). The CDR3 is CASSLARLAGSEQYF. The CDR3 DNA is TGTGCCAGCAGCTTAGCCCGACTAGCCGGGTCCGAGCAGTACTTC.

CDR3 in DNA: TGTGCCAGCAGCCTCGGGACAGGACATAATTCACCCCTCCACTTT. The encoded protein is CASSLGTGHNSPLHF. This rearrangement joins TRBV7-9 to TRBJ1-6; 8 nucleotides match TRBD1. Germline assignment: CDR1 SEHNR and CDR2 FQNEAQ (reference sequence). J lost 5 bases, V lost 5 bases, and 5 bases had no gene match. The length of the CDR3 is 15 residues.

This chain joins TRBV29-1 and TRBJ1-5; weak D call: TRBD1 (5 bases). The germline V and J ends were trimmed by 6 bases and 4 bases, with 13 bases remaining between them. This CDR3 is 13 amino acids long. CDR1 and CDR2 (germline): SQVTM, ANQGSEA. The CDR3 here is CSVAGTANQPQHF. The CDR3 nucleotides read TGCAGCGTCGCCGGGACTGCTAATCAGCCCCAGCATTTT.